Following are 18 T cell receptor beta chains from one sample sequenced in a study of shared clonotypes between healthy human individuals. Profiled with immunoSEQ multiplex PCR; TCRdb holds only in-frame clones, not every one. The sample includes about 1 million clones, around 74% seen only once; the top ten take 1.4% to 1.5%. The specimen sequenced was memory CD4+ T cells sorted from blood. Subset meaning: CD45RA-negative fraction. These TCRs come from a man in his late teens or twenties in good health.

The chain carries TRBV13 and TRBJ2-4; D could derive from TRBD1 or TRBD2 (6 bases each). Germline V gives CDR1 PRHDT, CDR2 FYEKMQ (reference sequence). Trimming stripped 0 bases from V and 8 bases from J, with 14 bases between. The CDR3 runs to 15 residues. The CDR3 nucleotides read TGTGCCAGCAGCTTAGGCTATGAAGGGGGGTACATTCAGTACTTC. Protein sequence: CASSLGYEGGYIQYF.

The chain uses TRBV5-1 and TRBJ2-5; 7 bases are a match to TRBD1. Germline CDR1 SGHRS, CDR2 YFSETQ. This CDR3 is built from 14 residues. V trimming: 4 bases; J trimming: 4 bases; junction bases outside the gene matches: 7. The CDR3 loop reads CASSHGRGSETQYF. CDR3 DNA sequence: TGCGCCAGCAGCCACGGCAGGGGGTCAGAGACCCAGTACTTC.

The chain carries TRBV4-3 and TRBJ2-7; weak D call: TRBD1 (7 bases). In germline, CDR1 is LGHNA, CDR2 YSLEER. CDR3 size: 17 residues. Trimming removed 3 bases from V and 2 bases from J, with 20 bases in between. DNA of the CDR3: TGCGCCAGCAGCCACATTACAGGGGCAGGGGGGACCTACGAGCAGTACTTC. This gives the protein CASSHITGAGGTYEQYF.

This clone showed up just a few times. The CDR3 spells CASSLANEQYF. As DNA, the CDR3 is TGTGCCAGCAGCTTAGCGAACGAGCAGTACTTC. The gene calls are TRBV7-9 and TRBJ2-7; D gene ambiguous. CDR3 size: 11 residues. Deletions cut 0 bases from V and 5 bases from J, with 2 bases between. Germline lookup yields CDR1 SEHNR and CDR2 FQNEAQ (reference sequence).

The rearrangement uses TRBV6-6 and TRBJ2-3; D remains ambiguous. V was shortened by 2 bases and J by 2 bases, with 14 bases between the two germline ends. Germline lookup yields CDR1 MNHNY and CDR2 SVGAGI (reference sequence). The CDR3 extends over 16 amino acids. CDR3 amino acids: CASSYVATASTDTQYF. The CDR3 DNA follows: TGTGCCAGCAGTTACGTGGCCACAGCCTCCACAGATACGCAGTATTTT.

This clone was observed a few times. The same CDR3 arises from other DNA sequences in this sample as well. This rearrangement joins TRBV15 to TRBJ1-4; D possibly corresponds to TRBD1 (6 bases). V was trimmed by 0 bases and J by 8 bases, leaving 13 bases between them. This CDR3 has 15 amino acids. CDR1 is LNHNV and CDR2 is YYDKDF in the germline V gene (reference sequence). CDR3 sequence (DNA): TGTGCCACCAGCAGAGATCGGCAGGGGAACGAAAAACTGTTTTTT. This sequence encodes CATSRDRQGNEKLFF.

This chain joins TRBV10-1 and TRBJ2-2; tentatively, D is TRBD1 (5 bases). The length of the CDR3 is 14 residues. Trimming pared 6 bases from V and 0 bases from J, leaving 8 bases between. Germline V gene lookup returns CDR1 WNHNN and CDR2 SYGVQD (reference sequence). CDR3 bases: TGCGCCAGCAGACCGACAGCGAACACCGGGGAGCTGTTTTTT. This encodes CASRPTANTGELFF.

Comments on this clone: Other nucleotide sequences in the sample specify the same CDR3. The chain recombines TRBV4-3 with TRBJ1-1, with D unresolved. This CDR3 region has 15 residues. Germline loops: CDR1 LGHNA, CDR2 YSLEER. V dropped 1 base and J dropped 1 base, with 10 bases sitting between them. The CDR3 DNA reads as TGCGCCAGCAGCCAAGTGGGTCCAGGGAACACTGAAGCTTTCTTT. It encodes CASSQVGPGNTEAFF.

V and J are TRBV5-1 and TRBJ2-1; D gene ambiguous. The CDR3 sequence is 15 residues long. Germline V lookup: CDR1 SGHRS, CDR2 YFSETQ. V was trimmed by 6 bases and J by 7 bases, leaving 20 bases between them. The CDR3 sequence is CASTLRLDPANEQFF. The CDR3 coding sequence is TGCGCCAGCACACTACGGCTTGATCCGGCTAATGAGCAGTTCTTC.

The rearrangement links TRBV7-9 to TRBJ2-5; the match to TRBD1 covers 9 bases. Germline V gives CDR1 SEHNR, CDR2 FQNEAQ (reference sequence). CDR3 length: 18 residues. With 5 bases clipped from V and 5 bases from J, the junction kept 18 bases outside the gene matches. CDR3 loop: CASSPGTGFIVAKETQYF. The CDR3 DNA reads TGTGCCAGCAGCCCCGGGACAGGGTTTATTGTTGCGAAGGAGACCCAGTACTTC.

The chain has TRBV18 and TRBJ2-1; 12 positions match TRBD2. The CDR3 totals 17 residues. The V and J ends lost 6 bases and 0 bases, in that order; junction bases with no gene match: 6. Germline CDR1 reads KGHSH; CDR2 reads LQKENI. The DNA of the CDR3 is TGTGCCAGCTCCGCTAGCGGGAGGGGGAGCTCCTACAATGAGCAGTTCTTC. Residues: CASSASGRGSSYNEQFF.

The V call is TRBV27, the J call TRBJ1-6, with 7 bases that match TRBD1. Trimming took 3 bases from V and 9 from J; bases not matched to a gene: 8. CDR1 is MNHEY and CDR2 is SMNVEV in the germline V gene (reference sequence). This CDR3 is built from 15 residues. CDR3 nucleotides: TGTGCCAGCAGTTTTCTTGACAGGGATGGTTCACCCCTCCACTTT. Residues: CASSFLDRDGSPLHF.

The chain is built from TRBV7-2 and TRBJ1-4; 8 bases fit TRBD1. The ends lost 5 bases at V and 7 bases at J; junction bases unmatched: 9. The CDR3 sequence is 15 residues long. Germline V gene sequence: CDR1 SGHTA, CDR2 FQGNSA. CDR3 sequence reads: CASSVDRGLGEKLFF. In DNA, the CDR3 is TGTGCCAGCAGCGTAGACAGGGGTCTCGGTGAAAAACTGTTTTTT.

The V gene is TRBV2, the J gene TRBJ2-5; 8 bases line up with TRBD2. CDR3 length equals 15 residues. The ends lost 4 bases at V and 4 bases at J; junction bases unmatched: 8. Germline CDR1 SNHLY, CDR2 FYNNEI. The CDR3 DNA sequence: TGTGCCAGCAGTGGAGTCGGACTAGCAGGAGAGACCCAGTACTTC. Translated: CASSGVGLAGETQYF.

The CDR3 is CASNPGQINQPQHF. In nucleotides, the CDR3 is TGTGCCAGCAATCCGGGACAGATCAATCAGCCCCAGCATTTT. The chain recombines TRBV6-1 with TRBJ1-5, with TRBD1 matching 7 bases. Unmatched junction bases numbered 6, after V lost 7 bases and J lost 3 bases. The length of the CDR3 is 14 residues. CDR1 is MNHNS, CDR2 SASEGT, per germline.

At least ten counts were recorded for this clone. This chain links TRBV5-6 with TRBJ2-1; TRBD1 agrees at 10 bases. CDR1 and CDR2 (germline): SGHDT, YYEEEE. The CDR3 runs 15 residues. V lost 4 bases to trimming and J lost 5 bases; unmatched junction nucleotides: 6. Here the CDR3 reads CASSPRTGGHNEQFF. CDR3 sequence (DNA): TGTGCCAGCAGCCCCCGGACAGGGGGGCACAATGAGCAGTTCTTC.

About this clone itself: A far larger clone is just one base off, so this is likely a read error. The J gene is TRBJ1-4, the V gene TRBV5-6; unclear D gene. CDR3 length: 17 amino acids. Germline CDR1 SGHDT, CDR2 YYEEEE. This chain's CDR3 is CSSSPAGGLATNEKLFF. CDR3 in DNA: TGTTCCAGCAGCCCGGCCGGTGGACTGGCGACTAATGAAAAACTGTTTTTT.

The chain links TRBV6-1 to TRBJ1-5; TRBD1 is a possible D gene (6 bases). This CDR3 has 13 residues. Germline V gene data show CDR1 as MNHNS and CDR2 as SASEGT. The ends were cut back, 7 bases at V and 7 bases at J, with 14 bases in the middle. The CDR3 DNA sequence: TGTGCCAGCACCGGGGGGGGGCGCCAGCCCCAGCATTTT. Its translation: CASTGGGRQPQHF.